The 3 T cell receptor beta chains reported below all come from one sample, sequenced in a study of blood T cell repertoires in COVID-19 (dated by TCRdb to 2018 to 2021). The method was the immunoSEQ multiplex PCR assay. The table was pulled from immuneACCESS by TCRdb, which kept in-frame rearrangements only. Such tables lose some clones; where checked, under half of the loss comes from unresolved V genes, and the rest has no known cause. The sample profile shows roughly 35,000 clones; approximately 89% of them were found once. 40% to 50% of the sample is held by the ten biggest clonotypes. The sequencing sample was made of peripheral blood. Source of these receptors: a human donor in a cohort sampled during active COVID-19.

This chain uses TRBV6-1 with TRBJ1-1, with D perhaps matching TRBD1 (6 bases). V dropped 2 bases and J dropped 6 bases, with 13 bases sitting between them. The germline V gene has CDR1 MNHNS and CDR2 SASEGT. This CDR3 has 14 amino acids. The CDR3 nucleotides read TGTGCCAGCAGTGAAAGCAGGGGATCGTCTGAAGCTTTCTTT. It is translated as CASSESRGSSEAFF.

The rearrangement uses TRBV7-7 and TRBJ2-3; D uncertain. The CDR3 has 16 amino acids. The germline gives CDR1 SSHAT, CDR2 FNYEAQ (reference sequence). V lost 5 bases to trimming and J lost 8 bases, with 23 bases between them. This chain's CDR3 is CASSPAKALFIGTQYF. As DNA, the CDR3 is TGTGCCAGCAGCCCAGCGAAAGCTTTATTTATTGGTACGCAGTATTTT.

The chain recombines TRBV10-3 with TRBJ2-3, with D maybe TRBD2 (7 bases). Germline V CDR1 and CDR2: ENHRY, SYGVKD. V lost 11 bases to trimming and J lost 1 base, with 13 bases between them. The CDR3 covers 13 residues. CDR3 bases: TGTGCCCTAGGGGGGGCGGGCACAGATACGCAGTATTTT. This encodes CALGGAGTDTQYF.